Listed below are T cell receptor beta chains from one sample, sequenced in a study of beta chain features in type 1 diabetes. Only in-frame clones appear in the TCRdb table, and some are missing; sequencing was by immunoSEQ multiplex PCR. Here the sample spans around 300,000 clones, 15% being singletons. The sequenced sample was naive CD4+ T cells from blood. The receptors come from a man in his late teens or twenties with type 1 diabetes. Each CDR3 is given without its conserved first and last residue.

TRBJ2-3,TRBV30,AWSVQGGHGDTQY
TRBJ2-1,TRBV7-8,ASSLAPGLAVMEQF
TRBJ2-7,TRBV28,ASGSGSYEQY
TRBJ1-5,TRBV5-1,ASSLGPDRRNQPQH
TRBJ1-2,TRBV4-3,ASSQEGRGYGYT
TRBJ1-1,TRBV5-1,ASSLDRAPLNTEAF
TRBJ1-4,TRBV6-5,ASSRSQGYNEKLF
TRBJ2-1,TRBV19,ASSIEGLAGGPHNEQF
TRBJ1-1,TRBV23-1,ASSQCGLGDSMNTEAF
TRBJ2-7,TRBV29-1,SASGSSYEQY
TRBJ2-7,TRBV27,ASSLLAGARDEQY
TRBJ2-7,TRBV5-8,ASSSGTGGYYEQY
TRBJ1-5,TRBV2,ASRGQGNQPQH
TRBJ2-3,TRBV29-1,SVVGASGGTDTQY
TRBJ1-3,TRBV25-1,ASIGSSGNTIY
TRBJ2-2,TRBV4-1,ASSLGLAGVTGELF
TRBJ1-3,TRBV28,ASSSPRGVSGNTIY
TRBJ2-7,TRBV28,ASSLAGKDYEQY
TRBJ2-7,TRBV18,ASSLGQGPYEQY
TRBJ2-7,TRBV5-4,ASSQGLAGSSYEQY
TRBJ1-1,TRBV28,ATQIDRRIEAF
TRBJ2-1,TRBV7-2,ASSYRLAGYYNEQF
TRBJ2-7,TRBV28,ASSLGDEQY
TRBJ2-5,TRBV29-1,SVGDRVGETQY
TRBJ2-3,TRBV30,AWSGRGVIKDTQY
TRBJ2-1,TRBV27,ASSPLRVTYNEQF
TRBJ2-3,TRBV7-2,ASSFMGGGGSSTDTQY
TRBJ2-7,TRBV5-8,ASSRTAYEQY
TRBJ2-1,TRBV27,ASSLLAGSIYNEQF
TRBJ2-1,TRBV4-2,ASSQGSSGNNEQF
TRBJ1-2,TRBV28,ASSRTANYGYT
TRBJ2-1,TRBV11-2,ASSTASPLSGSYNEQF
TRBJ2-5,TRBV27,ASTRFYRGRVGETQY
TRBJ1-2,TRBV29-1,SVDQRPGPS
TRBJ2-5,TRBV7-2,ASSLAQIQETQY
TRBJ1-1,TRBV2,AGRGGPNTEAF
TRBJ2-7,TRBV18,ASSLTEYEQY
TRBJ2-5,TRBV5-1,ASSLDLSGSGLETQY
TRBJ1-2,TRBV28,ASSITGLYGYT
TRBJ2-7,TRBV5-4,ASSLVGGRKQY
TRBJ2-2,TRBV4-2,ASSQDFGLAPGELF
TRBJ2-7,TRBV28,ASRSRVLYEQY